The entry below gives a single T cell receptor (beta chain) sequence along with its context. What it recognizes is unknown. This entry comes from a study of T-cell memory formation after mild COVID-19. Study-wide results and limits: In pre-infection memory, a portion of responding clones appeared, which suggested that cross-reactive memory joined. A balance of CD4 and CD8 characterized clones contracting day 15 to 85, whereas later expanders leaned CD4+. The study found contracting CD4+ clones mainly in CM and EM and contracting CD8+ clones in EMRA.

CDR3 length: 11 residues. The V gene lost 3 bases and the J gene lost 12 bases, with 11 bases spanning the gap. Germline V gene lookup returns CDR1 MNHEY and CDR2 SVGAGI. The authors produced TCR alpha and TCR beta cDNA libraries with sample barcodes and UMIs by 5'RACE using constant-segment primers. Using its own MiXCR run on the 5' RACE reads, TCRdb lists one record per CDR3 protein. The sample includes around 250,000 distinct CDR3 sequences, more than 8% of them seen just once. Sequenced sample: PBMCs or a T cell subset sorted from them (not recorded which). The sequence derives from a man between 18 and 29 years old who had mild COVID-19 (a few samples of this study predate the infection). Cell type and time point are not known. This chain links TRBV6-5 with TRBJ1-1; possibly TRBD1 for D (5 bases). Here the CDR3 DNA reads TGTGCCAGCAGTTATGGGGGAGAAACTTTCTTT. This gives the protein CASSYGGETFF.